This TCR beta chain comes out of a study of monozygotic twins with inflammatory bowel disease. The study's findings and limits: Against healthy co-twins, IBD patients had lower TCRbeta diversity (measured by inverse Simpson). T cell subtypes were not distinguishable in this analysis.

A word on this clonotype: What it recognizes is unknown.

CDR1 and CDR2 from the germline V gene are SGHTA and FQGNSA. CDR3 length: 15 residues. Collection yielded roughly 2.5 ml of blood per donor. Template switching incorporated UMIs with a 6-nucleotide sample barcode. TCRdb reprocessed the 5' RACE reads, with one entry per CDR3 protein and no DNA. The specimen's table records under 350,000 distinct CDR3 sequences. The sequenced material came from blood. The chain has TRBV7-2 and TRBJ1-1; without DNA, the TCRdb call of TRBD1 cannot be checked. This receptor was taken from a human donor with ulcerative colitis or Crohn's disease, or a healthy co-twin of an affected twin (not recorded which). CDR3 loop: CASSPQGFGSTEAFF. Together with reference TRBV7-2 and TRBJ1-1, the CDR3 gives the full variable domain: GAGVSQSPSNKVTEKGKDVELRCDPISGHTALYWYRQSLGQGLEFLIYFQGNSAPDKSGLPSDRFSAERTGGSVSTLTIQRTQQEDSAVYLCASSPQGFGSTEAFFGQGTRLTVV.